The rows below give T cell receptor beta chains drawn from one sample of a study of brain T cells in children with intractable seizures. Some clones are missing from TCRdb's copy, which holds only in-frame ones; the method was immunoSEQ multiplex PCR. Of around 1,500 clones listed, roughly 80% are singletons. Sequencing used resected brain tissue, obtained at surgery. All receptors come from a boy between 10 and 17 years old with focal cortical dysplasia and intractable seizures. Each CDR3 is given without its conserved first and last residue. Fields, in order: V gene, J gene, CDR3 protein.

v_call: TRBV7-9
j_call: TRBJ1-6
cdr3_aa: ASSSRVVHRGVKSPLH

v_call: TRBV9
j_call: TRBJ2-2
cdr3_aa: ASSVGNLGGNTGELF

v_call: TRBV19
j_call: TRBJ2-3
cdr3_aa: ASSLRTSVGTDTQY

v_call: TRBV18
j_call: TRBJ2-5
cdr3_aa: ASSVNQGEETQY

v_call: TRBV19
j_call: TRBJ2-2
cdr3_aa: ASKAGDIHTGELF

v_call: TRBV6-4
j_call: TRBJ1-5
cdr3_aa: ASISDDRAKDYSNQPQH

v_call: TRBV9
j_call: TRBJ2-2
cdr3_aa: ASSVGRAAGTGELF

v_call: TRBV7-2
j_call: TRBJ2-1
cdr3_aa: ASSPASEQF

v_call: TRBV4-1
j_call: TRBJ2-5
cdr3_aa: ASSQERGGSETQY

v_call: TRBV5-4
j_call: TRBJ1-1
cdr3_aa: ASSRSRGLNTEAF

v_call: TRBV5-1
j_call: TRBJ2-6
cdr3_aa: ASSLTLSGANVLT

v_call: TRBV11-2
j_call: TRBJ2-1
cdr3_aa: ASSSATSYNEQF

v_call: TRBV7-2
j_call: TRBJ2-1
cdr3_aa: ASSLGAASYNEQF

v_call: TRBV4-2
j_call: TRBJ2-2
cdr3_aa: ASSQGGSNTGELF

v_call: TRBV12-3/TRBV12-4
j_call: TRBJ1-1
cdr3_aa: ASSRQTNTEAF

v_call: TRBV9
j_call: TRBJ2-3
cdr3_aa: ASSEPRGSTDTQY

v_call: TRBV2
j_call: TRBJ1-6
cdr3_aa: ASSVIAGPLH

v_call: TRBV28
j_call: TRBJ1-5
cdr3_aa: ASSLTGQGHQPQH

v_call: TRBV7-2
j_call: TRBJ1-2
cdr3_aa: ASSTQVGGTYGYT

v_call: TRBV4-2
j_call: TRBJ2-2
cdr3_aa: ASSQGEGGAGELF

v_call: TRBV11-2
j_call: TRBJ2-7
cdr3_aa: ASSRDPGQGANEQY

v_call: TRBV28
j_call: TRBJ2-1
cdr3_aa: ASKEGYNEQF

v_call: TRBV19
j_call: TRBJ1-1
cdr3_aa: ASSSRENTEAF

v_call: TRBV4-1
j_call: TRBJ1-1
cdr3_aa: ASRESAQNTEAF

v_call: TRBV11-2
j_call: TRBJ1-4
cdr3_aa: ASSLGDRDMEKLF

v_call: TRBV6-5
j_call: TRBJ2-1
cdr3_aa: ASSYRPYNEQF

v_call: TRBV3-1/TRBV3-2
j_call: TRBJ1-1
cdr3_aa: ASSPRGGAVRAF

v_call: TRBV20-1
j_call: TRBJ1-2
cdr3_aa: SASRLDRGVYGYT

v_call: TRBV7-3
j_call: TRBJ1-6
cdr3_aa: ASSSTRTGVSPLH

v_call: TRBV3-1/TRBV3-2
j_call: TRBJ1-5
cdr3_aa: ASSHGQGREPQH

v_call: TRBV28
j_call: TRBJ2-5
cdr3_aa: ASRPTSRTQY

v_call: TRBV7-6
j_call: TRBJ2-7
cdr3_aa: ASSPSRDRGTYEQY

v_call: TRBV7-6
j_call: TRBJ2-5
cdr3_aa: ASSYEATGQETQY

v_call: TRBV7-2
j_call: TRBJ2-7
cdr3_aa: ASSFSVREQY

v_call: TRBV5-4
j_call: TRBJ2-7
cdr3_aa: ATHWGRGREQY

v_call: TRBV2
j_call: TRBJ1-4
cdr3_aa: ASNRGRTNEKLF

v_call: TRBV7-2
j_call: TRBJ1-4
cdr3_aa: ASSFSGRELF

v_call: TRBV24-1
j_call: TRBJ2-1
cdr3_aa: ATSEGQSSYNEQF

v_call: TRBV5-1
j_call: TRBJ1-2
cdr3_aa: ASSQRTGDNYGYT

v_call: TRBV27
j_call: TRBJ2-7
cdr3_aa: ASSFSTGGRGEQY

v_call: TRBV18
j_call: TRBJ1-1
cdr3_aa: ASSPGRTGRQTEAF

v_call: TRBV11-2
j_call: TRBJ2-5
cdr3_aa: ASSSDRGLGETQY

v_call: TRBV5-6
j_call: TRBJ2-3
cdr3_aa: ASSLGPGLAGTDTQY

v_call: TRBV7-2
j_call: TRBJ2-7
cdr3_aa: ASSLDGFSYEQY

v_call: TRBV12-5
j_call: TRBJ1-5
cdr3_aa: AVGGRGAQPQH

v_call: TRBV5-4
j_call: TRBJ2-5
cdr3_aa: ASMRDLEETQY

v_call: TRBV2
j_call: TRBJ2-1
cdr3_aa: ASGLDSGSSYNEQF

v_call: TRBV5-1
j_call: TRBJ2-3
cdr3_aa: ASSLAQLAGNTDTQY

v_call: TRBV29-1
j_call: TRBJ1-2
cdr3_aa: SVEGNSFYGYT